One sample yielded the 10 T cell receptor beta chains listed below, sequenced in a study of T cells in Graves' hyperthyroidism and ophthalmopathy. The TCR beta CDR3 regions underwent amplification using RNA transcripts as the source. HTBI primers were used for first-round RT-PCR of the TCR CDR3. TCRdb itself ran the multiplex PCR reads through MiXCR, one entry per CDR3 protein. The sample holds approximately 610,000 distinct CDR3 sequences, around 15% seen once. Sequenced: blood. The origin of the receptors is a middle-aged woman with Graves' ophthalmopathy.

This clonotype has at least ten counts. V and J are TRBV6-5 and TRBJ2-4; D is uncertain. Germline values: CDR1 MNHEY, CDR2 SVGAGI. The V end lost 0 bases, the J end lost 7 bases, and 16 bases lay between the germline ends. This CDR3 is 16 amino acids long. CDR3: CASSYSIYTTGNIQYF. In DNA form, the CDR3 reads TGTGCCAGCAGTTACTCGATATATACAACCGGGAACATTCAGTACTTC.

There are many counts of this clonotype. The chain recombines TRBV20-1 with TRBJ2-5; 7 nucleotides align to TRBD2. CDR1 is DFQATT, CDR2 SNEGSKA, per germline (reference sequence). The trim removed 0 bases at V and 4 bases at J, leaving 11 bases unmatched. The length of the CDR3 is 16 residues. The DNA for the CDR3 is TGCAGTGCTAGAGATGGGAGGGAAGGGTTTGGAGAGACCCAGTACTTC. The encoded protein is CSARDGREGFGETQYF.

At least ten counts were recorded for this clonotype. The chain carries TRBV6-1 and TRBJ2-7, with D possibly being TRBD1 (6 bases). The CDR3 loop spans 14 amino acids. V was pared by 8 bases and J by 0 bases, with 14 bases between. Germline lookup yields CDR1 MNHNS and CDR2 SASEGT. The CDR3 DNA sequence: TGTGCCAGCGGGCCGGGACACCCCTCCTACGAGCAGTACTTC. As protein: CASGPGHPSYEQYF.

The V and J genes are TRBV6-1 and TRBJ2-7, with D unresolved. The CDR3 is made up of 15 amino acids. Germline CDR1 MNHNS, CDR2 SASEGT. The V and J ends lost 10 bases and 5 bases respectively, with 24 bases between them. As DNA, the CDR3 is TGTGCCACGCAACTTGGGTCTTCGGCCGTCCACGAGCAGTACTTC. Translated: CATQLGSSAVHEQYF.

This clonotype was recorded at least ten times. An end of the junction differs from the germline gene, which may be a read error. The J gene is TRBJ1-1, the V gene TRBV5-1; D gene unclear. The CDR3 runs to 15 residues. Germline V gene data show CDR1 as SGHRS and CDR2 as YFSETQ. The CDR3 coding sequence is TGCGCCAGCAGCCCCCAGGAAGGCCGGAACACTGAAGCTCTCTTT. Its translation: CASSPQEGRNTEALF.

The table lists this clonotype with many counts. V and J are TRBV4-2 and TRBJ2-7, with TRBD2 matching 14 bases. J gave up 5 bases and V 9 bases, and 3 bases lay outside the gene matches. The CDR3 length is 13 residues. Germline-derived CDR1 and CDR2 are LGHNA and YNFKEQ. In DNA, the CDR3 is TGTGCCAGGGGACTAGCGGGAGCCCACGAGCAGTACTTC. Translating gives CARGLAGAHEQYF.

There are many counts of this clonotype. V usage is TRBV6-2 or TRBV6-3 and J usage is TRBJ1-1, with D unresolved. CDR3 length: 15 amino acids. Trimming took off 10 bases at V and 0 bases at J, with 18 bases between the two ends. Per the germline V gene, CDR1 is MNHEY and CDR2 is SVGEGT. CDR3 loop: CATHSGQIMNTEAFF. The CDR3 nucleotides read TGTGCCACACATTCCGGGCAGATCATGAACACTGAAGCTTTCTTT.

This clonotype has a count of ten or more. This chain joins TRBV5-1 and TRBJ2-7; tentatively, D is TRBD1 (5 bases). Germline-derived CDR1 and CDR2 are SGHRS and YFSETQ. CDR3 size: 15 residues. Trimming took off 0 bases at V and 0 bases at J, with 10 bases between the two ends. The CDR3 DNA reads TGCGCCAGCAGCTTGGGGGGCCCCAGCTCCTACGAGCAGTACTTC. Protein sequence: CASSLGGPSSYEQYF.

This clonotype was seen at least ten times. The chain employs TRBV28 and TRBJ2-7, with D possibly TRBD1 on 6 matching bases. The CDR3 is made up of 12 amino acids. V was clipped by 8 bases and J by 3 bases, with 11 bases between them. Per the germline V gene, CDR1 is MDHEN and CDR2 is SYDVKM. The CDR3 DNA reads TGTGCCAGCCAGATACAGGGCTACGAGCAGTACTTC. As protein: CASQIQGYEQYF.

The chain is built from TRBV7-2 and TRBJ1-2; 8 nucleotides line up with TRBD1. CDR1 is SGHTA and CDR2 is FQGNSA in the germline V gene. This CDR3 comprises 13 residues. J gave up 6 bases and V 5 bases, and 5 bases lay outside the gene matches. The CDR3 DNA sequence: TGTGCCAGCAGCCCTCGGACAGGGCATGGCTACACCTTC. Translating it yields CASSPRTGHGYTF.